This T cell receptor (beta chain) stems from a study of T cells in Graves' hyperthyroidism and ophthalmopathy. Study-wide context: Initial diagnosis, before any treatment, was when peripheral blood was collected. The study, taken as a whole, reports: For ophthalmopathy, model prediction preceded onset by a median 6.5 months.

Of note for this clonotype: What it binds is unknown.

TCR beta CDR3 regions were amplified from RNA. During a first-round RT-PCR of the TCR CDR3, the HTBI primer set was used. TCRdb used MiXCR to reprocess the multiplex PCR reads, holding one entry per CDR3 protein. Altogether fewer than 750,000 distinct CDR3 sequences are present, roughly 14% being singletons, with the ten largest covering around 4%. The CDR3 is made up of 14 amino acids. Germline CDR1 SQVTM, CDR2 ANQGSEA. V was pared by 3 bases and J by 2 bases, with 13 bases between. The study based diagnoses on clinical symptoms, serum thyroxine and TRAb, thyroid ultrasound and orbital computed tomography.

The chain links TRBV29-1 to TRBJ1-2; D remains unclear. Sequencing used blood. The TCR comes from a woman aged 40 to 49 with Graves' ophthalmopathy. The DNA of the CDR3 is TGCAGCGTTGATTCGGACGGAAACAACTATGGCTACACCTTC. It yields the protein CSVDSDGNNYGYTF.